Here is one TCR beta chain with its context. Its target is unknown. Germline V gene lookup returns CDR1 MNHEY and CDR2 SVGEGT. The V gene end was trimmed by 5 bases and the J gene end by 9 bases; junction bases not matched to a gene: 7. There are 14 residues in the CDR3. Profiled with immunoSEQ multiplex PCR; TCRdb holds only in-frame clones, not every one. The sample gives about 99,000 clones, roughly 91% of which show up once; around 45% is in the top ten. The sample comes from a study of T cell responses to AZD1222 COVID-19 vaccine. Study-level background: The analysis combined second doses at about 4 or about 12 weeks.

Study-level points and caveats: Two AZD1222 doses significantly raised spike-specific TCR breadth and depth over controls. As reported, nearly half of all spike-specific TCRs target variant regions that are unmutated.

Sequenced here: peripheral blood, sampled on day 0 of AZD1222 vaccination. The sequence was obtained from an adult in good health. V usage is TRBV6-2 or TRBV6-3 and J usage is TRBJ2-1; 10 bases align to TRBD2. CDR3 coding DNA: TGTGCCAGCAGTCCGGGACTAGCGTTTAGTGAGCAGTTCTTC. This translates into CASSPGLAFSEQFF.